This T cell receptor (beta chain) was captured in a study of cytomegalovirus exposure and HLA in healthy donors. Notes on the study in general: Per published accounts, TCR beta sequences correctly predicted the HLA-A and HLA-B alleles of most subjects. One cluster of highly shared sequence variants probably arose as a sequencing artifact. The study labeled fewer than 200 TCR beta chains cytomegalovirus-associated.

With respect to this clone: Its antigen remains unknown.

Researchers ran the PCR with 60 Vbeta and 13 Jbeta primers. Some clones are missing from TCRdb's copy, which holds only in-frame ones; the method was immunoSEQ multiplex PCR. Here the sample spans about 190,000 clones, over 65% being singletons. The germline CDR1 and CDR2 sequences are SNHLY and FYNNEI. CDR3 size: 13 residues. The V segment lost 5 bases and the J segment 7 bases; nucleotides outside the gene matches: 5. The material sequenced was PBMCs. The rearrangement joins TRBV2 to TRBJ1-5; 7 bases are shared with TRBD1. This TCR was sampled from a woman aged 45-65 years in good health and CMV-seropositive. The CDR3 DNA reads as TGTGCCAGCAGTAAGGACAGGTCGCAGCCCCAGCATTTT. The encoded protein is CASSKDRSQPQHF.